This T cell receptor (beta chain) originates from a study of cytomegalovirus exposure and HLA in healthy donors. Notes on the study in general: For TCR beta chains, V- and J-gene trimming was later linked to a missense DCLRE1C variant.

PCR was performed using 60 Vbeta and 13 Jbeta primers. Generated by immunoSEQ multiplex PCR, the TCRdb table keeps only in-frame clones and is missing some. Counted here are tens of thousands of clones, 70% to 85% occurring once; the ten biggest clones make up roughly 3.8%. In regard to this clone: Its antigen is not identified.

The CDR3 extends over 14 amino acids. Trimming left V 0 bases short and J 3 bases short, with 8 bases between. Germline lookup yields CDR1 MGHRA and CDR2 YSYEKL. The chain links TRBV4-1 to TRBJ1-1, with D hard to call. The TCR was taken from a man aged 50-60 years in good health and CMV-seronegative. Sequencing input: PBMCs. Here the CDR3 reads CASSQDGRDTEAFF. The CDR3, as DNA: TGCGCCAGCAGCCAAGACGGTCGAGACACTGAAGCTTTCTTT.